This entry lists 29 T cell receptor beta chains sequenced from one sample in a study of regulatory T cells in long-lasting Graves disease. Noted time point: persistent/refractory GD, antithyroid drugs over 5 years with positive TRAb. Isolated PBMC RNA provided the starting material for the TCR library. Through Arm-PCR of CDR3 regions and iRepertoire HTBI primers, TCR beta libraries were built. TCRdb processed the multiplex PCR reads anew with MiXCR; each CDR3 protein has one entry. Of around 400,000 distinct CDR3 sequences listed, roughly 23% are singletons. The sample here was peripheral blood mononuclear cells (PBMCs), taken when the disease was refractory, from a patient treated with antithyroid drugs. The receptors were gathered from a woman in her forties with Graves disease.

This clonotype was picked up a small number of times. The rearrangement uses TRBV6-5 and TRBJ2-1; 8 positions agree with TRBD2. V lost 2 bases and J lost 6; bases outside the gene matches: 6. The CDR3 covers 15 residues. CDR1 and CDR2 from the germline V gene are MNHEY and SVGAGI. The chain's CDR3 is CASSYPGLEVNEQFF. The CDR3 region has the DNA TGTGCCAGCAGTTACCCGGGACTAGAAGTCAATGAGCAGTTCTTC.

The V and J genes are TRBV27 and TRBJ2-2, with D perhaps given as TRBD1 or TRBD2 (5 bases each). The CDR3 is 19 residues long. Trimming shortened V by 5 bases and J by 0 bases, and 22 bases separated the two germline ends. CDR1 is MNHEY and CDR2 is SMNVEV in the germline V gene (reference sequence). The CDR3 nucleotides are TGTGCCAGCAGTCTAACGACAGAGGGAGCCAGACCGAACACCGGGGAGCTGTTTTTT. This gives the protein CASSLTTEGARPNTGELFF.

This clonotype was seen ten or more times. The chain carries TRBV10-2 and TRBJ2-7; TRBD1 agrees at 8 bases. In germline, CDR1 is WSHSY, CDR2 SAAADI. V shed 6 bases, J shed 4 bases, and the junction held 11 bases outside the gene matches. The CDR3 sequence is 15 residues long. As DNA, the CDR3 is TGCGCCAGCAGGGATCTCGGGGACAGGCTGTACGAGCAGTACTTC. Translated, it gives CASRDLGDRLYEQYF.

This clonotype appeared many times. The chain uses TRBV5-4 and TRBJ1-2, with D maybe TRBD1 (5 bases). The CDR3 is 15 residues long. Germline lookup yields CDR1 SGHNT and CDR2 YYREEE (reference sequence). The V end was cut by 4 bases, the J end by 1 base, with 14 bases between. The DNA of the CDR3 is TGTGCCAGCAGCCCACTGGGGCGGAGTAACTATGGCTACACCTTC. Translating it yields CASSPLGRSNYGYTF.

The rearrangement links TRBV6-1 to TRBJ2-2; D may be TRBD1 (5 bases). V was clipped by 6 bases and J by 5 bases, with 16 bases between them. CDR3 length: 15 amino acids. Looked up from germline, CDR1 is MNHNS and CDR2 is SASEGT. CDR3 protein: CASSRTRINTGELFF. The DNA for the CDR3 is TGTGCCAGCAGCAGGACAAGGATCAATACCGGGGAGCTGTTTTTT.

The genes are TRBV2 and TRBJ2-2; D is possibly TRBD2 (6 bases). The CDR3 covers 15 residues. V gave up 3 bases and J gave up 2 bases, with 10 bases separating them. Per germline, CDR1 SNHLY and CDR2 FYNNEI. Written as DNA, the CDR3 is TGTGCCAGCAGTGAGGTTAGCGGCAACACCGGGGAGCTGTTTTTT. Translation gives CASSEVSGNTGELFF.

This clonotype was counted many times. This chain links TRBV2 with TRBJ2-5; D possibly corresponds to TRBD2 (6 bases). The CDR3 extends over 16 amino acids. Trimming took 2 bases from V and 1 from J, leaving 14 bases between them. From germline, CDR1 is SNHLY and CDR2 FYNNEI. CDR3 residues: CASSEPLTSAQETQYF. CDR3 DNA sequence: TGTGCCAGCAGTGAACCCCTGACTAGTGCCCAAGAGACCCAGTACTTC.

The table lists this clonotype with a few counts. CDR3 protein: CASRGTTGGTGELFF. As DNA, the CDR3 is TGTGCCAGCCGAGGTACCACAGGGGGCACCGGGGAGCTGTTTTTT. This rearrangement joins TRBV6-1 to TRBJ2-2; TRBD1 aligns across 8 bases. V shed 8 bases, J shed 4 bases, and the junction held 9 bases outside the gene matches. The CDR3 is 15 residues long. Germline lookup yields CDR1 MNHNS and CDR2 SASEGT.

This clonotype was detected only a few times. The chain couples TRBV5-1 to TRBJ1-1; D may be TRBD1 (6 bases). Trimming removed 4 bases at V and 5 bases at J, with 15 bases between. The CDR3 is made up of 14 amino acids. Germline V CDR1 and CDR2: SGHRS, YFSETQ. The CDR3 sequence is CASSQEQGWTEAFF. CDR3 nucleotides: TGCGCCAGCAGCCAGGAACAGGGTTGGACTGAAGCTTTCTTT.

The sample holds many counts of this clonotype. The J gene is TRBJ2-5, the V gene TRBV27; possibly TRBD1 for D (6 bases). Trimming took off 4 bases at V and 2 bases at J, with 11 bases between the two ends. The CDR3 has 14 residues. Germline CDR1 reads MNHEY; CDR2 reads SMNVEV (reference sequence). The CDR3 DNA reads TGTGCCAGCAGTTCAAAGGGGGATCAAGAGACCCAGTACTTC. Translated: CASSSKGDQETQYF.

This chain links TRBV6-1 with TRBJ1-1; D uncertain. V was pared by 7 bases and J by 1 base, with 13 bases between. Germline CDR1 MNHNS, CDR2 SASEGT. This CDR3 is 14 amino acids long. This CDR3 is CASIPVHSNTEAFF. The DNA of the CDR3 is TGTGCCAGCATACCAGTCCATTCGAACACTGAAGCTTTCTTT.

This clonotype was detected once. One junction end disagrees with the germline gene, perhaps due to a read error. The chain recombines TRBV19 with TRBJ2-5; 8 positions match TRBD2. The CDR3 extends over 16 amino acids. From germline, CDR1 is LNHDA and CDR2 SQIVND (reference sequence). The CDR3 DNA sequence: TGTGCCAGTAGCCGATCCTCTCGGCGGGAGGAAGAGATCCAGTACTTC. This gives the protein CASSRSSRREEEIQYF.

This clonotype was detected ten times or more. The chain links TRBV5-1 to TRBJ2-7; TRBD2 is a possible D gene (5 bases). Germline CDR1 SGHRS, CDR2 YFSETQ. The V and J ends lost 0 bases and 3 bases respectively, with 16 bases between them. There are 16 residues in the CDR3. As DNA, the CDR3 is TGCGCCAGCAGCTTGGCCAAGGCGGGTTACGGCTACGAGCAGTACTTC. Translation gives CASSLAKAGYGYEQYF.

This clonotype was picked up many times. The rearrangement joins TRBV3-1 to TRBJ1-4; the match to TRBD1 covers 11 bases. Germline loops: CDR1 LGHDT, CDR2 YNNKEL (reference sequence). V shed 4 bases, J shed 11 bases, and the junction held 3 bases outside the gene matches. This CDR3 spans 13 amino acids. This CDR3 is CASSRTGGVKLFF. The CDR3 nucleotides are TGTGCCAGCAGCCGGACAGGGGGCGTTAAACTGTTTTTT. The variable domain in full, completed from reference TRBV3-1 and TRBJ1-4, reads DTAVSQTPKYLVTQMGNDKSIKCEQNLGHDTMYWYKQDSKKFLKIMFSYNNKELIINETVPNRFSPKSPDKAHLNLHINSLELGDSAVYFCASSRTGGVKLFFGSGTQLSVL.

This clonotype has a handful of counts. This chain links TRBV5-6 with TRBJ1-6, with D perhaps matching TRBD1 (6 bases). This CDR3 comprises 16 residues. From germline, CDR1 is SGHDT and CDR2 YYEEEE. Trimming removed 0 bases at V and 0 bases at J, with 7 bases between. The CDR3 reads CASSLVDSSYNSPLHF. The CDR3 DNA sequence: TGTGCCAGCAGCTTGGTGGACAGCTCCTATAATTCACCCCTCCACTTT.

The CDR3 region has the DNA TGTGCCAGTAGTGCGACAGGGGGTAGCAATCAGCCCCAGCATTTT. Translating gives CASSATGGSNQPQHF. The rearrangement links TRBV19 to TRBJ1-5, with 9 nucleotides matching TRBD1. The CDR3 is 15 residues long. CDR1 and CDR2 (germline): LNHDA, SQIVND (reference sequence). V was clipped by 5 bases and J by 0 bases; unmatched bases: 2.

This clonotype showed up many times. This CDR3 is CASSSTPGSKATEAFF. The CDR3 DNA sequence: TGTGCCAGCAGTTCGACACCGGGATCGAAGGCCACTGAAGCTTTCTTT. The chain recombines TRBV12-3 or TRBV12-4 with TRBJ1-1; D is undetermined. V dropped 4 bases and J dropped 4 bases, with 19 bases sitting between them. This CDR3 is 16 amino acids long.

The chain recombines TRBV11-2 with TRBJ2-1; a weak D match, TRBD2 (6 bases). Germline V gene sequence: CDR1 SGHAT, CDR2 FQNNGV. The V end was cut by 4 bases, the J end by 4 bases, with 23 bases between. This CDR3 has 18 amino acids. CDR3 in DNA: TGTGCCAGCAGCTCAAGAATCCGGGACTTTGTCACTTACAATGAGCAGTTCTTC. Encoded protein: CASSSRIRDFVTYNEQFF.

The chain links TRBV6-1 to TRBJ2-3, with TRBD2 matching over 14 bases. Looked up from germline, CDR1 is MNHNS and CDR2 is SASEGT. The CDR3 sequence is 15 residues long. V shed 3 bases, J shed 4 bases, and the junction held 0 bases outside the gene matches. CDR3 nucleotide sequence: TGTGCCAGCAGTGAGGGACTAGCGGGAGCAGATACGCAGTATTTT. As protein: CASSEGLAGADTQYF.

This clonotype was recorded at least ten times. The rearrangement joins TRBV19 to TRBJ2-6; no clear D gene. CDR1 and CDR2 (germline): LNHDA, SQIVND (reference sequence). Trimming took 5 bases from V and 1 from J, leaving 6 bases between them. The CDR3 consists of 14 residues. CDR3 DNA sequence: TGTGCCAGTAGTGCCCTTTCTGGGGCCAACGTCCTGACTTTC. It specifies CASSALSGANVLTF.

The rearrangement joins TRBV28 to TRBJ1-2, with no clear D. This CDR3 is built from 14 residues. CDR1 MDHEN and CDR2 SYDVKM come from the germline V gene. The V and J ends lost 7 bases and 2 bases respectively, with 14 bases between them. CDR3 DNA: TGTGCCAGCACCACCTCCGTTGGAAACTATGGCTACACCTTC. Translating it yields CASTTSVGNYGYTF.

The rearrangement uses TRBV6-1 and TRBJ2-1; 10 nucleotides match TRBD2. V lost 3 bases, J lost 7 bases, and 6 bases stayed unmatched. CDR1 MNHNS and CDR2 SASEGT come from the germline V gene. The CDR3 is 15 residues long. CDR3 loop: CASSEVAGGINEQFF. In nucleotides, the CDR3 is TGTGCCAGCAGTGAGGTAGCGGGAGGAATAAATGAGCAGTTCTTC.

This clonotype occurred many times. The chain combines TRBV10-1 with TRBJ2-7, with 7 bases identical to TRBD2. The J segment lost 2 bases and the V segment lost 7 bases, leaving 17 bases of the junction unmatched. Germline-derived CDR1 and CDR2 are WNHNN and SYGVQD (reference sequence). This CDR3 has 17 residues. CDR3 protein: CASILTERRELAYEQYF. The CDR3 DNA reads as TGCGCCAGCATCTTAACAGAGAGGCGGGAGTTGGCCTACGAGCAGTACTTC.

V is TRBV6-1 and J is TRBJ2-7; 11 positions agree with TRBD2. Germline loops: CDR1 MNHNS, CDR2 SASEGT. The CDR3 covers 16 residues. Trimming cost V 6 bases and J 7 bases; bases outside gene matches: 14. CDR3 DNA: TGTGCCAGCAGACAGGGACTAGCGGTTCCTCTCGTAGAGCAGTACTTC. This translates into CASRQGLAVPLVEQYF.

There are many counts of this clonotype. This chain links TRBV2 with TRBJ2-2; 8 bases fit TRBD2. V gave up 6 bases and J gave up 4 bases; unmatched junction bases: 10. The length of the CDR3 is 16 residues. Germline CDR1 and CDR2: SNHLY and FYNNEI. The CDR3 DNA reads as TGTGCCAGCAGATTTAACCGACTAGCGAGCACCGGGGAGCTGTTTTTT. This encodes CASRFNRLASTGELFF.

The chain employs TRBV28 and TRBJ1-1; 10 bases align to TRBD1. This CDR3 has 15 residues. Trimming cost V 5 bases and J 4 bases; bases outside gene matches: 7. Per the germline V gene, CDR1 is MDHEN and CDR2 is SYDVKM. CDR3 sequence: CASSLQTGGITEAFF. The CDR3 DNA sequence: TGTGCCAGCAGTCTCCAGACAGGGGGCATCACTGAAGCTTTCTTT. Using reference TRBV28 and TRBJ1-1 for the parts outside the CDR3, the full variable domain is DVKVTQSSRYLVKRTGEKVFLECVQDMDHENMFWYRQDPGLGLRLIYFSYDVKMKEKGDIPEGYSVSREKKERFSLILESASTNQTSMYLCASSLQTGGITEAFFGQGTRLTVV.

This clonotype was counted between two and nine times. This rearrangement joins TRBV29-1 to TRBJ2-7; 7 bases match TRBD1. The CDR3 length is 12 residues. The V gene's germline CDR1 is SQVTM and CDR2 ANQGSEA. V lost 6 bases to trimming and J lost 3 bases; unmatched junction nucleotides: 5. The CDR3 protein is CSVATGSYEQYF. For the CDR3, the DNA is TGCAGCGTGGCGACAGGGAGCTACGAGCAGTACTTC.

This clonotype was seen at least ten times. The chain is built from TRBV2 and TRBJ2-7; 10 bases align to TRBD2. The CDR3 is 14 amino acids. The trim removed 8 bases at V and 3 bases at J, leaving 7 bases unmatched. CDR1 is SNHLY and CDR2 is FYNNEI in the germline V gene. CDR3 residues: CASRRAGGYYEQYF. The DNA of the CDR3 is TGTGCCAGCCGGAGAGCGGGAGGGTACTACGAGCAGTACTTC.

This clonotype was recorded at least ten times. The chain has TRBV28 and TRBJ1-1; tentatively, D is TRBD1 (5 bases). Germline CDR1 MDHEN, CDR2 SYDVKM. Deletions cut 6 bases from V and 5 bases from J, with 19 bases between. This CDR3 contains 15 residues. CDR3 protein: CASRFGGVGKTEAFF. CDR3 bases: TGTGCCAGCAGGTTCGGGGGAGTCGGCAAGACTGAAGCTTTCTTT. Full variable domain (rest looked up from reference TRBV28 and TRBJ1-1): DVKVTQSSRYLVKRTGEKVFLECVQDMDHENMFWYRQDPGLGLRLIYFSYDVKMKEKGDIPEGYSVSREKKERFSLILESASTNQTSMYLCASRFGGVGKTEAFFGQGTRLTVV.